The present entry profiles one T cell receptor (beta chain) with its context. In the study's own analysis: Using reference gene primer amplification, nucleated cell counts were estimated. Sequencing was performed with immunoSEQ multiplex PCR; in TCRdb, only in-frame clones are kept and a portion is missing. D and trimming come from the DNA, and the V and J calls and clone size come from that table. This table holds over 100,000 clones, over 80% found once. This specimen belongs to a study of blood T cell repertoires in COVID-19. CDR3 size: 15 residues. Trimming removed 6 bases from V and 8 bases from J; junction bases left unmatched: 8. Germline CDR1 and CDR2: KGHSH and LQKENI.

This TCR was recovered from a woman between 70 and 85 years old with acute or convalescent COVID-19. The rearrangement joins TRBV18 to TRBJ2-1; TRBD1 matches 12 bases. Sequences were obtained from peripheral blood. CDR3 DNA: TGTGCCAGCTCCCCCGGGACAGGGGGCCTCGATGAGCAGTTCTTC. This encodes CASSPGTGGLDEQFF.